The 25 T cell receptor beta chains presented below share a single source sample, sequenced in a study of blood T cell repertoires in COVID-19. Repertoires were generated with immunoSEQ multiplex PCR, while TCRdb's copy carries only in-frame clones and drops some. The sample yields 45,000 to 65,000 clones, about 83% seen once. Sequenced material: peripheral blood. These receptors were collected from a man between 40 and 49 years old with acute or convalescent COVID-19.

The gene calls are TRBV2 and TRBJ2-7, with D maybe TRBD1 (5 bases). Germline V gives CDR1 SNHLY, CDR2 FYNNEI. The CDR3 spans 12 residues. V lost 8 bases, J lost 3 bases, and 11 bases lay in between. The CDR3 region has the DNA TGTGCCAGCGCACAGGCGTTCTACGAGCAGTACTTC. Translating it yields CASAQAFYEQYF.

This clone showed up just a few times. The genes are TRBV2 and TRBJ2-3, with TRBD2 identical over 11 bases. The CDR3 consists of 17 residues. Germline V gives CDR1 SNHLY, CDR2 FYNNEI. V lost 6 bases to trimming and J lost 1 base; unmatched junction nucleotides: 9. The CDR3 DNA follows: TGTGCCAGCAGCGCGGGGACTAGCGGAGCCCGCACAGATACGCAGTATTTT. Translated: CASSAGTSGARTDTQYF.

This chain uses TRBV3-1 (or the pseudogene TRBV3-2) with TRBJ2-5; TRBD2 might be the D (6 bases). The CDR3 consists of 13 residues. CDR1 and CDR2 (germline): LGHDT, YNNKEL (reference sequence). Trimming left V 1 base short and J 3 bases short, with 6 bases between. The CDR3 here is CASSQGGEETQYF. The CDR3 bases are TGTGCCAGCAGCCAAGGGGGGGAAGAGACCCAGTACTTC.

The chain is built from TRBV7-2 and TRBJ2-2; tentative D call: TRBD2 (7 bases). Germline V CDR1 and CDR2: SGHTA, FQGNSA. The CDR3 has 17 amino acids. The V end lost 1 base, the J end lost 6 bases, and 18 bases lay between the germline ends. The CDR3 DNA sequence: TGTGCCAGCAGCTTAGTTGGGGGGGGCGGAACCGCCGGGGAGCTGTTTTTT. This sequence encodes CASSLVGGGGTAGELFF.

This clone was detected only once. CDR3 bases: TGTGCCAGCAGCGGAGGGGAGGGCCGGGATACTGAAGCTTTCTTT. Translation gives CASSGGEGRDTEAFF. The chain has TRBV5-4 and TRBJ1-1, with TRBD1 as a possible D gene (5 bases). This CDR3 comprises 15 residues. Germline V gene lookup returns CDR1 SGHNT and CDR2 YYREEE (reference sequence). Deletions cut 4 bases from V and 5 bases from J, with 18 bases between.

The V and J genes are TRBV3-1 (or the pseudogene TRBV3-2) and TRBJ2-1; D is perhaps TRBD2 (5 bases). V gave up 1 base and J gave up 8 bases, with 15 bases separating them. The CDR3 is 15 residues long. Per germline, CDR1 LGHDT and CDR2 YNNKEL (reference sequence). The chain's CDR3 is CASSQVLAPYDEQFF. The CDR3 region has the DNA TGTGCCAGCAGCCAAGTTTTAGCGCCTTACGATGAGCAGTTCTTC.

Here the CDR3 DNA reads TGTGCCAGCAGCCCGGACAGAAACTATGGCTACACCTTC. It codes for CASSPDRNYGYTF. This rearrangement joins TRBV7-8 to TRBJ1-2; tentatively, D is TRBD1 (6 bases). The V and J ends lost 5 bases and 2 bases respectively, with 9 bases between them. Germline V gene sequence: CDR1 SGHVS, CDR2 FQNEAQ. The CDR3 consists of 13 residues.

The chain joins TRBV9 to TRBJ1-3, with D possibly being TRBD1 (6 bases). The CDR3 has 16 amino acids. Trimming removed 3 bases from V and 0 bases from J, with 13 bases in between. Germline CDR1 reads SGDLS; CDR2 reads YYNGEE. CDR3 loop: CASSATGVPSGNTIYF. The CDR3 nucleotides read TGTGCCAGCAGCGCGACAGGAGTCCCCTCTGGAAACACCATATATTTT. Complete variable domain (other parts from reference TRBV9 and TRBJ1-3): DSGVTQTPKHLITATGQRVTLRCSPRSGDLSVYWYQQSLDQGLQFLIQYYNGEERAKGNILERFSAQQFPDLHSELNLSSLELGDSALYFCASSATGVPSGNTIYFGEGSWLTVV.

The CDR3: CAWRHSGRVTF. The CDR3 DNA follows: TGTGCCTGGAGGCACTCGGGTCGGGTCACCTTC. The rearrangement joins TRBV30 to TRBJ1-2; no definite D call. Germline V gives CDR1 GTSNPN, CDR2 SVGIG (reference sequence). V shed 3 bases and J shed 13 bases, with 15 bases lying between them. The CDR3 is 11 residues long.

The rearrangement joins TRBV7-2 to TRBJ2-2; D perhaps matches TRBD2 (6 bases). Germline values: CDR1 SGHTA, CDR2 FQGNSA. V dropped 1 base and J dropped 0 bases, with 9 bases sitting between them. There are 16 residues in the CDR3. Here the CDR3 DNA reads TGTGCCAGCAGCTTAGTTCCTAGCGCGAACACCGGGGAGCTGTTTTTT. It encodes CASSLVPSANTGELFF.

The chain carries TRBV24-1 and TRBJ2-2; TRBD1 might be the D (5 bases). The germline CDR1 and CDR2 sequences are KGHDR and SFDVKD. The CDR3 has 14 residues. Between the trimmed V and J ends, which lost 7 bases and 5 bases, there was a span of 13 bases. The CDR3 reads CATRGQGRTGELFF. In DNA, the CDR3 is TGTGCCACCAGGGGGCAGGGCCGGACCGGGGAGCTGTTTTTT.

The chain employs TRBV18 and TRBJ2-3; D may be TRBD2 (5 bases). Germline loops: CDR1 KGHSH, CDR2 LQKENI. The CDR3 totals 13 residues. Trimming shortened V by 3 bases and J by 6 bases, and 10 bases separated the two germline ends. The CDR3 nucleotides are TGTGCCAGCTCACCCGCCCGGAGGGATACGCAGTATTTT. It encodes CASSPARRDTQYF.

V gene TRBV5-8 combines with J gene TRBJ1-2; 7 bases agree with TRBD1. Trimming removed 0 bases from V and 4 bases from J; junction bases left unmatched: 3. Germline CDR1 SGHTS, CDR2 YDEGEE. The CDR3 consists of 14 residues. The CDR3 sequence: CASSLGTGSYGYTF. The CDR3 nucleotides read TGTGCCAGCAGCTTGGGGACAGGCTCCTATGGCTACACCTTC.

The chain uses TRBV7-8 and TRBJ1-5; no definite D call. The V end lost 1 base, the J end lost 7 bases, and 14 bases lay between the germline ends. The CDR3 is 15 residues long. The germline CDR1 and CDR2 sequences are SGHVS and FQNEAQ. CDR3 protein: CASSLGARAGQPQHF. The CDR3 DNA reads TGTGCCAGCAGCTTAGGAGCGAGGGCCGGGCAGCCCCAGCATTTT.

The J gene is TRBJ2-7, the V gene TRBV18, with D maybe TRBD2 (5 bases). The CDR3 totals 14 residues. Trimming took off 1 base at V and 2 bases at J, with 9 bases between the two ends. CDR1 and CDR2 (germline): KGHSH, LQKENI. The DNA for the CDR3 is TGTGCCAGCTCACCACGTGAGGGCACCTACGAGCAGTACTTC. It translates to CASSPREGTYEQYF. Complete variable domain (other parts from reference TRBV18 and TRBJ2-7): NAGVMQNPRHLVRRRGQEARLRCSPMKGHSHVYWYRQLPEEGLKFMVYLQKENIIDESGMPKERFSAEFPKEGPSILRIQQVVRGDSAAYFCASSPREGTYEQYFGPGTRLTVT.

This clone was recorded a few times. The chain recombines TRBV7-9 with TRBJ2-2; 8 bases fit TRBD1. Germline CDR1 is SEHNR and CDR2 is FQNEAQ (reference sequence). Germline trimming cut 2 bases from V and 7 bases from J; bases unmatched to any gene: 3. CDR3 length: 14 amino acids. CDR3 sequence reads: CASSLFRGRGELFF. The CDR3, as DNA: TGTGCCAGCAGCTTATTCAGGGGGCGCGGGGAGCTGTTTTTT.

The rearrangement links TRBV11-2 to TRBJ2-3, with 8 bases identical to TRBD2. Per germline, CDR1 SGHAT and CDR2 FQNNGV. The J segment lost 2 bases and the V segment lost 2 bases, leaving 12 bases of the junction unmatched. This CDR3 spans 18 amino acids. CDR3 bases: TGTGCCAGCAGCTTACGGTCCACCAGCGGGGGACTCACAGATACGCAGTATTTT. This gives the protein CASSLRSTSGGLTDTQYF.

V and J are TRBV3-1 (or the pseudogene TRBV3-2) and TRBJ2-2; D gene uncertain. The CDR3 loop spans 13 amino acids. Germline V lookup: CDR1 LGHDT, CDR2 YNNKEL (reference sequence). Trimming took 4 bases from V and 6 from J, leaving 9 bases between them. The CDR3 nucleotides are TGTGCCAGCAGCCTAGTTGAAGCCGGGGAGCTGTTTTTT. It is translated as CASSLVEAGELFF.

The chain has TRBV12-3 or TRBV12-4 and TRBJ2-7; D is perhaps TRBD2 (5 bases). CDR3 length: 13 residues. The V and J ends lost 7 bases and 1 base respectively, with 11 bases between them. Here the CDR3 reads CASTHSGSYEQYF. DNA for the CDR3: TGTGCCAGCACCCATTCGGGGTCCTACGAGCAGTACTTC.

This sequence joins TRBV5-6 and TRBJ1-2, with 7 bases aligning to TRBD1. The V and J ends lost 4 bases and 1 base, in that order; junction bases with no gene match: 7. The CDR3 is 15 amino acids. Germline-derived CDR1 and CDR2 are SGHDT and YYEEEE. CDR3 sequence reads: CASSRDSLNNYGYTF. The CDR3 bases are TGTGCCAGCAGCCGGGACAGCCTTAATAACTATGGCTACACCTTC.

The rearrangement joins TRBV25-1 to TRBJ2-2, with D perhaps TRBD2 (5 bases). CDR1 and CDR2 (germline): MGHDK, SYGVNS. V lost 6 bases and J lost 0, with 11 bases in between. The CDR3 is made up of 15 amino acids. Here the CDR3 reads CASRQRGANTGELFF. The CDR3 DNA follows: TGTGCCAGCAGACAACGGGGTGCGAACACCGGGGAGCTGTTTTTT.

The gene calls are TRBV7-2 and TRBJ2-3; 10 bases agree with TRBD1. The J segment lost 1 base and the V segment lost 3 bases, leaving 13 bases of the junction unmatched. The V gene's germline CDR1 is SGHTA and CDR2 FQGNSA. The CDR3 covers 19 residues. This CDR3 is CASSFAGQGLVGGTDTQYF. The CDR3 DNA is TGTGCCAGCAGCTTTGCGGGACAGGGGTTGGTTGGGGGCACAGATACGCAGTATTTT.

The CDR3 DNA reads as TGTGCCAGCAGCTATGACAGGGGAAGTGAAGCTTTCTTT. Its protein is CASSYDRGSEAFF. The chain recombines TRBV9 with TRBJ1-1; 8 bases match TRBD1. Per the germline V gene, CDR1 is SGDLS and CDR2 is YYNGEE. The V gene end was trimmed by 4 bases and the J gene end by 7 bases; junction bases not matched to a gene: 6. The CDR3 has 13 residues.

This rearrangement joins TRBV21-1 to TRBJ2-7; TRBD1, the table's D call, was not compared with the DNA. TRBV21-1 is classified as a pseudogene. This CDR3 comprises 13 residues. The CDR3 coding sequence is TGTGCCAGCAGCAAAATAGACAGGGGGGAGCAGTACGTC. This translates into CASSKIDRGEQYV.

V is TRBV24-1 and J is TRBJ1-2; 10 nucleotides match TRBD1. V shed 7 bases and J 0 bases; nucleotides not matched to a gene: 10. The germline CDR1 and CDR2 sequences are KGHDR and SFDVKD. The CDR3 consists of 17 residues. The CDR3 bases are TGTGCCACCAGCATCCGGGACAGGGGATTCCCTAACTATGGCTACACCTTC. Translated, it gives CATSIRDRGFPNYGYTF.